Listed below are T cell receptor beta chains from one sample, sequenced in a study of graft-versus-host responses after intestinal transplantation. Measured with immunoSEQ multiplex PCR; TCRdb has only the in-frame clones, and not every one. The table shows tens of thousands of clones, with roughly 87% occurring only once. Their specific antigens are unknown. Sequencing used unstimulated CD4+ T cells sorted from spleen or lymph node cells, obtained before intestinal transplant. These receptors originate from a human donor who received an intestinal transplant. CDR3s include the opening cysteine and the closing phenylalanine or tryptophan. D genes are given only for firm matches. Expanded clones are given a class, and other clones once, few, many or no size at all.

j_call,v_call,clone_size,d_call,cdr3_length,cdr3_nt,cdr3_aa
TRBJ2-3,TRBV9,.,.,16,TGTGCCAGCAGCGCATCTTCCGGGCCCCCCCTAGATACGCAGTATTTT,CASSASSGPPLDTQYF
TRBJ1-2,TRBV6-9,.,.,17,TGTGCCAGCAGTCGAGCTTTGCCTTACGGAAAGATCTATGGCTACACCTTC,CASSRALPYGKIYGYTF
TRBJ2-2,TRBV7-2,once,TRBD2,16,TGTGCCAGCAGCCCAAGGCCAGCGGGGGTGCCCGGGGAGCTGTTTTTT,CASSPRPAGVPGELFF
TRBJ2-7,TRBV6-6,.,TRBD2,15,TGTGCCAGCAGTTACGAGACTAGCTCCCCGGTCGAGCAGTACTTC,CASSYETSSPVEQYF
TRBJ1-3,TRBV18,once,.,18,TGTGCCAGCTCACCCGAACAGGGAGCCTACCTCTCTGGAAACACCATATATTTT,CASSPEQGAYLSGNTIYF
TRBJ1-1,TRBV29-1,once,TRBD1,13,TGCAGCGTTGTGGACAGGCTTAAAACTGAAGCTTTCTTT,CSVVDRLKTEAFF
TRBJ1-4,TRBV21-1,once,.,18,TGTGCCAGCAGCAATTCCCCAGGGGGCTGGGTTAGGAATGAAAAACTGTTTTTT,CASSNSPGGWVRNEKLFF
TRBJ1-2,TRBV10-3,few,TRBD1,14,TGTGCCATCAGGCTGACAGGGGATAACTATGGCTACACCTTC,CAIRLTGDNYGYTF
TRBJ2-3,TRBV4-2,.,TRBD2,20,TGTGCCAGCAGCCCCATGGGAGTCGAGCGGGGGGTCGGTAACGCAGATACGCAGTATTTT,CASSPMGVERGVGNADTQYF
TRBJ2-7,TRBV2,.,TRBD2,17,TGTGCCAGCAGACTTCCCGGGACTAGCGGGGGGACCTACGAGCAGTACTTC,CASRLPGTSGGTYEQYF
TRBJ1-5,TRBV18,.,.,15,TGTGCCAGCCCACCACCGGGAGCTAGCAATCAGCCCCAGCATTTT,CASPPPGASNQPQHF
TRBJ2-1,TRBV7-6,.,.,12,TGTGCCAGCAGCTTAGCGGCGGCGCGGCAGTTCTTC,CASSLAAARQFF
TRBJ1-2,TRBV6-5,.,TRBD1,11,TGTGCCAGCAGACAGGGGGATGGCTACACCTTC,CASRQGDGYTF
TRBJ2-7,TRBV5-1,few,.,13,TGCGCCAGCAGCTCGGCCCGTCCCTACGAGCAGTACTTC,CASSSARPYEQYF
TRBJ1-2,TRBV6-1,.,.,14,TGTGCCAGCAGTTCAAGGGGTACGAACTATGGCTACACCTTC,CASSSRGTNYGYTF
TRBJ1-5,TRBV6-6,.,.,14,TGTGCCAGCAGTTATGGGGGCTCGAATCAGCCCCAGCATTTT,CASSYGGSNQPQHF
TRBJ2-3,TRBV5-5,.,TRBD2,16,TGTGCCAGCAGCTTGGGGACTAGCGGGGACACAGATACGCAGTATTTT,CASSLGTSGDTDTQYF
TRBJ1-5,TRBV28,.,.,14,TGTGCCAGCAGTTTCTCGGGGAATGGGCAGCCCCAGCATTTT,CASSFSGNGQPQHF
TRBJ2-7,TRBV7-9,few,TRBD1,14,TGTGCCAGCAGCCCGGGACAGGTCTCCTACGAGCAGTACTTC,CASSPGQVSYEQYF
TRBJ2-1,TRBV11-1,.,.,13,TGTGCCAGCAGCTTTTCCCCCTACAATGAGCAGTTCTTC,CASSFSPYNEQFF
TRBJ2-7,TRBV6-6,.,TRBD1,15,TGTGCCAGCAGTTACGGAGGGACAGGGGGCGGCGAGCAGTACTTC,CASSYGGTGGGEQYF
TRBJ2-3,TRBV4-1,.,TRBD2,16,TGCGCCAGCAGCCAAGACTACGGGAGGCTCGCAGATACGCAGTATTTT,CASSQDYGRLADTQYF
TRBJ2-5,TRBV1,once,.,9,TGCAGCCCGAGGGAGACCCAGTACTTC,CSPRETQYF
TRBJ2-2,TRBV19,.,.,16,TGTGCCAGTAGTATGGGGGCGGGACCCAACACCGGGGAGCTGTTTTTT,CASSMGAGPNTGELFF
TRBJ1-1,TRBV6-5,few,.,13,TGTGCCAGCAATAAATTCCAGACCACTGAAGCTTTCTTT,CASNKFQTTEAFF
TRBJ1-6,TRBV5-4,.,.,16,TGTGCCAGCAGCTTAGGCCCGAGCTCCTATAATTCACCCCTCCACTTT,CASSLGPSSYNSPLHF
TRBJ2-7,TRBV9,.,TRBD1,14,TGTGCCAGCCGCCGGACAGGGTGGGGAGACGAGCAGTACTTC,CASRRTGWGDEQYF
TRBJ2-5,TRBV5-1,few,.,14,TGCGCCAGCAGCTTGGCGGGGGCCCGAGAGACCCAGTACTTC,CASSLAGARETQYF
TRBJ1-2,TRBV4-1,.,TRBD1,15,TGCGCCAGCAGCGCTCCGGGACAGGGGCCCTATGGCTACACCTTC,CASSAPGQGPYGYTF
TRBJ2-2,TRBV5-1,few,TRBD1,18,TGCGCCAGCAGCTTGGCCTACGCGACAGGGAGAAACACCGGGGAGCTGTTTTTT,CASSLAYATGRNTGELFF
TRBJ2-3,TRBV27,.,.,16,TGTGCCAGCAGCGTACCGGGACTGGGGAGCACAGATACGCAGTATTTT,CASSVPGLGSTDTQYF
TRBJ2-1,TRBV25-1,.,TRBD2,14,TGTGCCAGCAGAGCGGGGAGCTCCTACAATGAGCAGTTCTTC,CASRAGSSYNEQFF
TRBJ2-3,TRBV14,.,.,14,TGTGCCAGCAGCCAGCCGGGGGTCCCAGATACGCAGTATTTT,CASSQPGVPDTQYF
TRBJ2-2,TRBV19,.,TRBD1,15,TGTGCCAGTACTGAGGCAGGGGGCTGGACCGGGGAGCTGTTTTTT,CASTEAGGWTGELFF
TRBJ2-1,TRBV30,.,TRBD2,14,TGTGCCTGGAGTATGACTAGCGGGAGAAATGAGCAGTTCTTC,CAWSMTSGRNEQFF
TRBJ2-6,TRBV10-3,.,.,14,TGTGCCATCAGCCCGAACTCTGGGGCCAACGTCCTGACTTTC,CAISPNSGANVLTF
TRBJ1-4,TRBV5-1,.,.,11,TGCGCCAGCAGAGACAGGGAAAAACTGTTTTTT,CASRDREKLFF
TRBJ2-7,TRBV1,.,.,16,TGCACCAGCAGCCAAGGAACTAGCGGACTTCTCTACGAGCAGTACTTC,CTSSQGTSGLLYEQYF
TRBJ1-2,TRBV20-1,.,TRBD1,11,TGCAGTGCAATGACAGGGTATGGCTACACCTTC,CSAMTGYGYTF
TRBJ2-7,TRBV9,.,.,15,TGTGCCAGCAGCGTAGATAGCGGTAGCTCCTACGAGCAGTACTTC,CASSVDSGSSYEQYF
TRBJ2-3,TRBV11-3,.,TRBD2,16,TGTGCCAGCAGCTCGGGACTAGCGGGGGGTGCAGATACGCAGTATTTT,CASSSGLAGGADTQYF
TRBJ1-1,TRBV7-9,few,.,15,TGTGCCAGCAGCTTAGCGCGAATTTCAGGGGCCGAAGCTTTCTTT,CASSLARISGAEAFF
TRBJ2-6,TRBV18,.,TRBD1,16,TGTGCCAGCTCACCAAAGCAGGGGGCGGGGGCCAACGTCCTGACTTTC,CASSPKQGAGANVLTF